The clone carrying this TCR beta chain has only one observation. Its antigen is unidentified. This sample stems from a study of cytomegalovirus exposure and HLA in healthy donors. Study outcomes and limitations: For presence/absence analyses, sequencing depth was assumed to be roughly uniform across donors.

Primers included in the PCR were 60 Vbeta and 13 Jbeta primers. TCRdb's copy holds only in-frame clones and misses some; the assay was immunoSEQ multiplex PCR. The sample shows some 110,000 clones, 74% of them seen only once. Trimming pared 11 bases from V and 6 bases from J, leaving 13 bases between. The CDR3 is 12 amino acids. Sequencing was done on a sample of PBMCs. J is TRBJ1-4 and V is TRBV6-7; no clear D. TRBV6-7 has ORF status, its function being uncertain. The clonotype comes from a man between 25 and 39 years old in good health and CMV-seropositive. CDR3 amino acids: CAGFGLDEKLFF. DNA of the CDR3: TGTGCCGGCTTTGGCCTAGATGAAAAACTGTTTTTT.